The 13 T cell receptor beta chains below were found in one sample sequenced in a study of T cell changes during pregnancy in multiple sclerosis. TCRdb's copy holds only in-frame clones and misses some; the assay was immunoSEQ multiplex PCR. The sample lists some 54,000 clones, about 92% occurring once. This sample comprised peripheral blood, obtained after pregnancy. Receptors originate from a female donor with multiple sclerosis, enrolled in a pregnancy study.

CDR3 nucleotide sequence: TGCAGCGCGGAGGGAGGGGGACTAGCGGACAATGAGCAGTTCTTC. Translation: CSAEGGGLADNEQFF. The J gene is TRBJ2-1, the V gene TRBV29-1; TRBD2 agrees at 11 bases. Germline loops: CDR1 SQVTM, CDR2 ANQGSEA. There are 15 residues in the CDR3. Losses at the gene ends were 7 bases for V and 5 bases for J; bases not matched to a gene: 10.

The genes are TRBV25-1 and TRBJ2-7; D ambiguous. V was trimmed by 5 bases and J by 5 bases, leaving 13 bases between them. Looked up from germline, CDR1 is MGHDK and CDR2 is SYGVNS. CDR3 length: 13 residues. The DNA of the CDR3 is TGTGCCAGCAGTTCCGGTCGAGGCCACGAGCAGTACTTC. Its translation: CASSSGRGHEQYF.

The J gene is TRBJ2-3, the V gene TRBV7-9, with 14 bases lining up with TRBD2. The trim removed 4 bases at V and 0 bases at J, leaving 3 bases unmatched. Germline V gene lookup returns CDR1 SEHNR and CDR2 FQNEAQ (reference sequence). The CDR3 sequence is 17 residues long. Here the CDR3 reads CASSWGLAGESTDTQYF. The CDR3 DNA follows: TGTGCCAGCAGCTGGGGACTAGCGGGAGAAAGCACAGATACGCAGTATTTT.

This clone was seen a few times. The gene calls are TRBV4-1 and TRBJ1-1; D unclear. In germline, CDR1 is MGHRA, CDR2 YSYEKL. Trimming stripped 2 bases from V and 2 bases from J, with 15 bases between. The CDR3 sequence is 16 residues long. The DNA of the CDR3 is TGCGCCAGCAGCCAATTCCTAGGGAGCCCAAACACTGAAGCTTTCTTT. It is translated as CASSQFLGSPNTEAFF.

The chain is built from TRBV4-1 and TRBJ2-2; D unresolved. The CDR3 covers 12 residues. The V end lost 1 base, the J end lost 7 bases, and 4 bases lay between the germline ends. Germline values: CDR1 MGHRA, CDR2 YSYEKL. The CDR3, as DNA: TGCGCCAGCAGCCAAGTTCTCGGGGAGCTGTTTTTT. Translating it yields CASSQVLGELFF.

The V and J genes are TRBV19 and TRBJ1-5, with D unresolved. V was trimmed by 5 bases and J by 4 bases, leaving 12 bases between them. The CDR3 sequence is 14 residues long. Germline values: CDR1 LNHDA, CDR2 SQIVND (reference sequence). The CDR3, as DNA: TGTGCCAGTAGTCGCGGTACGACTAATCAGCCCCAGCATTTT. This sequence encodes CASSRGTTNQPQHF.

The J gene is TRBJ2-1, the V gene TRBV13; TRBD2 matches 7 bases. Losses at the gene ends were 5 bases for V and 8 bases for J; bases not matched to a gene: 3. The CDR3 loop spans 12 amino acids. CDR1 is PRHDT and CDR2 is FYEKMQ in the germline V gene (reference sequence). CDR3 nucleotide sequence: TGTGCCAGCAGCCTGGGAGGGGATGAGCAGTTCTTC. Translating it yields CASSLGGDEQFF.

The chain has TRBV19 and TRBJ1-2; TRBD1 aligns across 7 bases. The V gene's germline CDR1 is LNHDA and CDR2 SQIVND (reference sequence). The CDR3 spans 14 residues. The ends lost 6 bases at V and 3 bases at J; junction bases unmatched: 7. CDR3 sequence: CASSHRTGHYGYTF. DNA of the CDR3: TGTGCCAGTAGCCATCGGACAGGCCACTATGGCTACACCTTC.

The chain combines TRBV29-1 with TRBJ2-1; possibly TRBD1 for D (6 bases). The V end was cut by 5 bases, the J end by 0 bases, with 14 bases between. The CDR3 loop spans 15 amino acids. Germline assignment: CDR1 SQVTM and CDR2 ANQGSEA. CDR3 in amino acids: CSVSQRDNSYNEQFF. CDR3 DNA sequence: TGCAGCGTTTCTCAACGGGACAACTCCTACAATGAGCAGTTCTTC.

The chain links TRBV11-3 to TRBJ2-5; TRBD1 matches 9 bases. Per germline, CDR1 SGHNT and CDR2 YENEEA. The length of the CDR3 is 15 residues. With V trimmed by 1 base and J by 4 bases, 4 bases remained unmatched. CDR3 loop: CASSLVDRGLETQYF. The CDR3 nucleotides are TGTGCCAGCAGCTTAGTTGACAGGGGGTTAGAGACCCAGTACTTC.

This chain joins TRBV6-5 and TRBJ2-7; TRBD1 is a possible D gene (6 bases). This CDR3 spans 13 amino acids. Trimming took off 2 bases at V and 6 bases at J, with 11 bases between the two ends. Germline lookup yields CDR1 MNHEY and CDR2 SVGAGI. CDR3 sequence reads: CASSYGDRSEQYF. In DNA, the CDR3 is TGTGCCAGCAGTTACGGCGACAGGAGCGAGCAGTACTTC.

The chain employs TRBV7-2 and TRBJ2-2; perhaps TRBD2 as D (5 bases). The CDR3 is made up of 14 amino acids. Looked up from germline, CDR1 is SGHTA and CDR2 is FQGNSA. Trimming pared 7 bases from V and 0 bases from J, leaving 9 bases between. The CDR3 spells CASTHGTNTGELFF. The CDR3 DNA is TGTGCCAGCACCCACGGGACGAACACCGGGGAGCTGTTTTTT.

CDR3 nucleotide sequence: TGTGCCAGCAGCCAGGGACAGGGGGCCGATGAGCAGTTCTTC. This gives the protein CASSQGQGADEQFF. The genes are TRBV16 and TRBJ2-1, with TRBD1 matching 12 bases. This CDR3 has 14 amino acids. V shed 3 bases, J shed 8 bases, and the junction held 2 bases outside the gene matches. The V gene's germline CDR1 is KGHSY and CDR2 FQNENV.